Sequencing of this TCR beta chain was carried out in a study of Ad26.COV2.S vaccination and SARS-CoV-2 variants. General study results and limits: Vaccine recipients surpassed placebo recipients in spike-specific TCR breadth.

TCRdb's copy holds only in-frame clones and misses some; the assay was immunoSEQ multiplex PCR. The sample includes 380,000 or so clones, approximately 86% seen only once; the top ten take about 10%. From germline, CDR1 is ENHRY and CDR2 SYGVKD. This CDR3 spans 14 amino acids. V lost 7 bases, J lost 0 bases, and 10 bases lay in between. As concerns this clone: As yet, its antigen is unknown.

Treatment in this sample: 15 to 20 received Ad26.COV2.S at low or high dose, single or two shots; roughly five received placebo; per-sample allocation not given. Following the first vaccine or placebo injection, samples were taken on day 63. The sample in question was peripheral blood, obtained in a trial of Ad26.COV2.S vaccine versus placebo. This receptor was identified in a person between 18 and 65 years old who received the Ad26.COV2.S COVID-19 vaccine or a placebo. This chain uses TRBV10-3 with TRBJ1-3, with D tentatively TRBD1 (6 bases). CDR3 region: CAITTTGSGNTIYF. The CDR3 DNA reads as TGTGCCATCACAACGACAGGCTCTGGAAACACCATATATTTT.